This is a list of T cell receptor beta chains from one sample in a study of T-cell memory formation after mild COVID-19. TCRdb re-analysed the 5' RACE reads in MiXCR, keeping a single row per CDR3 protein. Among 65,000 to 100,000 distinct CDR3 sequences listed, roughly 13% were seen once. The material sequenced was PBMCs or a T cell subset sorted from them (not recorded which). These receptors came from a man between 18 and 35 years old who had mild COVID-19 (a few samples of this study predate the infection). Cell type and time point are not known. Each CDR3 is given with its conserved first and last residue. A D gene is named only where the DNA matches it firmly. Clone size appears in some rows only: once, few, many, or a class for an expanded clone.

J	size	D	V	CDR3	DNA
TRBJ2-7	-	-	TRBV12-3/TRBV12-4	CASSPTPYAYEQYF	TGTGCCAGCAGCCCGACCCCCTATGCCTACGAGCAGTACTTC
TRBJ2-2	-	TRBD1	TRBV4-1	CASSPTGPNTGELFF	TGCGCCAGCAGCCCGACAGGGCCCAACACCGGGGAGCTGTTTTTT
TRBJ1-2	-	TRBD1	TRBV12-3/TRBV12-4	CASSSGQTYDYTF	TGTGCCAGCAGTTCGGGACAGACGTATGACTACACCTTC
TRBJ1-1	many	-	TRBV29-1	CSVGIGALNTEAFF	TGCAGCGTTGGAATAGGGGCTTTGAACACTGAAGCTTTCTTT
TRBJ1-6	-	-	TRBV4-1	CASSQIPPDEGINSPLHF	TGCGCCAGCAGCCAAATACCCCCCGACGAGGGGATCAATTCACCCCTCCACTTT
TRBJ2-3	-	TRBD2	TRBV5-6	CASNGETSGADTQYF	TGTGCCAGCAACGGGGAGACTAGCGGAGCAGATACGCAGTATTTT
TRBJ2-2	-	TRBD1	TRBV5-1	CASSLDRANTGELFF	TGCGCCAGCAGCCTCGACAGGGCGAACACCGGGGAGCTGTTTTTT
TRBJ2-5	-	-	TRBV11-2	CASSLGGMGPLYQETQYF	TGTGCCAGCAGCTTAGGAGGGATGGGGCCGCTGTACCAAGAGACCCAGTACTTC
TRBJ2-1	few	TRBD1	TRBV7-9	CASGTGLYNEQFF	TGTGCCAGCGGGACAGGGCTCTACAATGAGCAGTTCTTC
TRBJ2-2	-	-	TRBV4-1	CASSQGGRGELFF	TGCGCCAGCAGCCAAGGAGGCCGGGGGGAGCTGTTTTTT
TRBJ2-1	few	-	TRBV7-9	CASSSADPRTYNEQFF	TGTGCCAGCAGCTCGGCTGACCCGCGGACCTACAATGAGCAGTTCTTC
TRBJ1-3	few	-	TRBV7-9	CASRTARNTIYF	TGTGCCAGCAGAACTGCTCGAAACACCATATATTTT
TRBJ1-2	few	-	TRBV9	CASTLRDVPRKYGYTF	TGTGCCAGCACCCTAAGGGACGTTCCTCGGAAGTATGGCTACACCTTC
TRBJ2-6	-	-	TRBV7-9	CASSLPRVSGANVLTF	TGTGCCAGCAGCTTACCCAGGGTCTCTGGGGCCAACGTCCTGACTTTC
TRBJ2-7	-	-	TRBV5-1	CASSFGLPGIYEQYF	TGCGCCAGCAGCTTTGGACTACCGGGAATCTACGAGCAGTACTTC
TRBJ2-6	-	-	TRBV6-2/TRBV6-3	CASSHGTHSGANVLTF	TGTGCCAGCAGCCATGGGACACACTCTGGGGCCAACGTCCTGACTTTC
TRBJ2-7	-	-	TRBV4-3	CASSQVGGEQYF	TGCGCCAGCAGCCAAGTCGGGGGCGAGCAGTACTTC
TRBJ1-4	few	-	TRBV27	CASSPYGGYELFF	TGTGCCAGCAGTCCCTACGGGGGTTACGAACTGTTTTTT
TRBJ1-2	-	-	TRBV7-9	CASSLANYGYTF	TGTGCCAGCAGCTTGGCTAACTATGGCTACACCTTC
TRBJ2-3	-	-	TRBV29-1	CSVTSDTQYF	TGCAGCGTAACCTCAGATACGCAGTATTTT
TRBJ2-5	few	-	TRBV6-6	CASSYSTLYQETQYF	TGTGCCAGCAGTTACTCGACCCTTTACCAAGAGACCCAGTACTTC
TRBJ2-5	-	-	TRBV28	CASYQGLPETQYF	TGTGCCAGCTACCAGGGGTTACCAGAGACCCAGTACTTC
TRBJ2-7	-	-	TRBV27	CASSLGGTAYEQYF	TGTGCCAGCAGTTTAGGGGGGACAGCGTACGAGCAGTACTTC
TRBJ1-5	many	TRBD1	TRBV5-1	CASSLGPGTGVQPQHF	TGCGCCAGCAGCTTGGGGCCCGGGACAGGGGTTCAGCCCCAGCATTTT
TRBJ1-1	-	-	TRBV21-1	CASGKGRANTEAFF	TGTGCCAGCGGTAAGGGCAGGGCGAACACTGAAGCTTTCTTT
TRBJ2-5	-	TRBD1	TRBV4-1	CASSQRGTGQGKGETQYF	TGCGCCAGCAGCCAGAGGGGGACGGGACAGGGAAAAGGGGAGACCCAGTACTTC
TRBJ2-7	-	-	TRBV7-6	CASSLVGTDDLRGQYF	TGTGCCAGCAGCTTAGTGGGGACGGACGATCTACGAGGGCAGTACTTC
TRBJ2-4	-	-	TRBV2	CASSEFPPSAKNIQYF	TGTGCCAGCAGTGAGTTCCCCCCGAGCGCCAAAAACATTCAGTACTTC
TRBJ2-3	few	-	TRBV2	CASALPPGTASTDTQYF	TGTGCCAGCGCGCTTCCACCCGGGACGGCTAGCACAGATACGCAGTATTTT
TRBJ1-1	-	-	TRBV7-8	CASSVRTVNTEAFF	TGTGCCAGCAGCGTGAGGACAGTGAACACTGAAGCTTTCTTT
TRBJ2-3	-	-	TRBV5-1	CASSLYPTDTQYF	TGCGCCAGCAGCTTGTACCCGACAGATACGCAGTATTTT
TRBJ1-6	-	TRBD1	TRBV4-1	CASSQGDRGSRFSPLHF	TGCGCCAGCAGCCAGGGGGACAGGGGATCTCGTTTTTCACCCCTCCACTTT
TRBJ2-1	-	-	TRBV4-2	CASSQDPGGLSEFF	TGTGCCAGCAGCCAAGACCCCGGGGGGCTAAGTGAGTTCTTC
TRBJ2-7	-	TRBD1	TRBV27	CASSLRGTYEQYF	TGTGCCAGCAGTCTCAGGGGGACATACGAGCAGTACTTC
TRBJ1-5	-	-	TRBV27	CASSLDWGQPQHF	TGTGCCAGCAGTTTAGACTGGGGTCAGCCCCAGCATTTT
TRBJ1-1	-	-	TRBV19	CASSTGVNTEAFF	TGTGCCAGTAGTACTGGAGTGAACACTGAAGCTTTCTTT
TRBJ2-3	few	-	TRBV7-3	CASSRSDRKVTDTQYF	TGTGCCAGCAGCCGTTCCGACAGGAAAGTCACAGATACGCAGTATTTT
TRBJ2-3	few	-	TRBV27	CASSETTPELTDTQYF	TGTGCCAGCAGTGAGACCACACCAGAACTCACAGATACGCAGTATTTT
TRBJ1-5	few	TRBD1	TRBV27	CASRQSGGESLVPQHF	TGTGCCAGCAGGCAATCAGGGGGCGAAAGTTTGGTGCCCCAGCATTTT
TRBJ2-2	few	-	TRBV28	CASSFEDRTLLTGELFF	TGTGCCAGCAGTTTTGAGGATAGGACTCTTCTCACCGGGGAGCTGTTTTTT
TRBJ1-2	-	-	TRBV5-1	CASSLAGHGYTF	TGCGCCAGCAGCTTGGCGGGCCATGGCTACACCTTC
TRBJ2-5	-	-	TRBV6-1	CASRVGHLYQETQYF	TGTGCCAGCCGGGTAGGACACCTGTACCAAGAGACCCAGTACTTC
TRBJ1-3	-	-	TRBV4-3	CASSGAREGNTIYF	TGCGCCAGCAGCGGAGCTCGGGAAGGAAACACCATATATTTT
TRBJ2-7	many	-	TRBV7-9	CASSLSQEGYEQYF	TGTGCCAGCAGCTTATCACAGGAGGGCTACGAGCAGTACTTC
TRBJ1-2	-	-	TRBV20-1	CSARTLSEDNYGYTF	TGCAGTGCTAGAACCCTGTCAGAAGACAACTATGGCTACACCTTC
TRBJ1-1	-	-	TRBV6-5	CASSYLENTEAFF	TGTGCCAGCAGTTACCTGGAGAACACTGAAGCTTTCTTT
TRBJ2-1	-	TRBD1	TRBV25-1	CASSETGGVYYEQFF	TGTGCCAGCAGTGAGACAGGGGGCGTATACTATGAGCAGTTCTTC
TRBJ2-3	-	TRBD1	TRBV7-8	CASSLVRDRGREDTQYF	TGTGCCAGCAGCTTAGTGAGGGACAGGGGGCGTGAAGATACGCAGTATTTT
TRBJ1-1	few	-	TRBV12-3/TRBV12-4	CASSPGARGAFF	TGTGCCAGCAGCCCCGGGGCCCGAGGCGCTTTCTTT
TRBJ2-1	many	-	TRBV4-3	CASSQGPLVDEQFF	TGCGCCAGCAGCCAAGGCCCCCTGGTCGATGAGCAGTTCTTC
TRBJ2-2	few	-	TRBV6-2/TRBV6-3	CASSYSTVGNTGELFF	TGTGCCAGCAGTTACTCTACGGTCGGGAACACCGGGGAGCTGTTTTTT